The 23 T cell receptor beta chains presented below share a single source sample, sequenced in a study of T cell responses to AZD1222 COVID-19 vaccine. The method was immunoSEQ multiplex PCR; TCRdb's version includes in-frame clones alone and lacks a portion of them. The data hold about 130,000 clones, with 88% observed a single time. The specimen comprised peripheral blood, sampled on day 0 of MenACWY control vaccination. The receptors come from an adult in good health.

The V call is TRBV15, the J call TRBJ1-2, with D uncertain. V gave up 5 bases and J gave up 6 bases, with 13 bases separating them. This CDR3 is built from 13 residues. The V gene's germline CDR1 is LNHNV and CDR2 YYDKDF (reference sequence). The CDR3 spells CATSRGLEDGYTF. The CDR3 nucleotides are TGTGCCACCAGCCGCGGACTTGAGGATGGCTACACCTTC.

The rearrangement uses TRBV6-1 and TRBJ2-7; D unresolved. V was cut by 1 base and J by 6 bases, with 7 bases left in between. This CDR3 is built from 12 residues. Germline CDR1 MNHNS, CDR2 SASEGT. CDR3 nucleotide sequence: TGTGCCAGCAGTGAAGTGGGTGGCGAGCAGTACTTC. It translates to CASSEVGGEQYF.

This clone was observed a single time. The chain is built from TRBV5-1 and TRBJ2-3; TRBD2 aligns across 10 bases. Germline-derived CDR1 and CDR2 are SGHRS and YFSETQ. Losses at the gene ends were 6 bases for V and 3 bases for J; bases not matched to a gene: 22. CDR3 length equals 20 residues. This CDR3 is CASTPAPVAGGMRRTDTQYF. DNA of the CDR3: TGCGCCAGCACCCCTGCCCCTGTAGCGGGAGGTATGAGAAGAACAGATACGCAGTATTTT.

The V and J genes are TRBV5-1 and TRBJ2-1; weak D call: TRBD2 (5 bases). Trimming pared 0 bases from V and 9 bases from J, leaving 16 bases between. CDR1 and CDR2 (germline): SGHRS, YFSETQ. This CDR3 is 15 amino acids long. The CDR3 DNA reads as TGCGCCAGCAGCTTGGTCGGAGGCTCCTACGCTGAGCAGTTCTTC. Translation gives CASSLVGGSYAEQFF.

The sample holds a few counts of this clone. The gene calls are TRBV28 and TRBJ2-3; D possibly uses TRBD1 or TRBD2 (5 bases each). Between the trimmed V and J ends, which lost 3 bases and 4 bases, there was a span of 17 bases. The CDR3 has 16 amino acids. CDR1 and CDR2 from the germline V gene are MDHEN and SYDVKM. The CDR3 sequence: CASSFGALGTADTQYF. CDR3 nucleotide sequence: TGTGCCAGCAGTTTCGGGGCCCTAGGGACCGCAGATACGCAGTATTTT.

V and J are TRBV5-6 and TRBJ1-4; 12 nucleotides line up with TRBD1. V shed 4 bases and J 3 bases; nucleotides not matched to a gene: 7. Germline V gene sequence: CDR1 SGHDT, CDR2 YYEEEE. CDR3 size: 17 residues. The CDR3 protein is CASSLRDRGPANEKLFF. The CDR3 nucleotides are TGTGCCAGCAGCCTCCGGGACAGGGGGCCAGCTAATGAAAAACTGTTTTTT.

This clone was seen more than once but under ten times. The chain employs TRBV11-2 and TRBJ1-1; no clear D. V was cut by 6 bases and J by 1 base, with 9 bases left in between. Germline-derived CDR1 and CDR2 are SGHAT and FQNNGV. This CDR3 region has 13 residues. CDR3 sequence: CASSQQANTEAFF. The CDR3 nucleotides read TGTGCCAGCAGTCAGCAGGCGAACACTGAAGCTTTCTTT. Complete variable domain (other parts from reference TRBV11-2 and TRBJ1-1): EAGVAQSPRYKIIEKRQSVAFWCNPISGHATLYWYQQILGQGPKLLIQFQNNGVVDDSQLPKDRFSAERLKGVDSTLKIQPAKLEDSAVYLCASSQQANTEAFFGQGTRLTVV.

The rearrangement links TRBV5-1 to TRBJ2-3, with 12 nucleotides matching TRBD2. The CDR3 length is 20 residues. Looked up from germline, CDR1 is SGHRS and CDR2 is YFSETQ. With V trimmed by 4 bases and J by 4 bases, 19 bases remained unmatched. The CDR3 region has the DNA TGCGCCAGCAGCGGGGGACTTACCGGACTAGCGGGAATTCATGCAGATACGCAGTATTTT. It yields the protein CASSGGLTGLAGIHADTQYF. Based on the CDR3 plus reference TRBV5-1 and TRBJ2-3, the full variable domain is KAGVTQTPRYLIKTRGQQVTLSCSPISGHRSVSWYQQTPGQGLQFLFEYFSETQRNKGNFPGRFSGRQFSNSRSEMNVSTLELGDSALYLCASSGGLTGLAGIHADTQYFGPGTRLTVL.

This clone was seen once. The gene calls are TRBV19 and TRBJ2-3, with 9 bases matching TRBD2. The length of the CDR3 is 17 residues. From germline, CDR1 is LNHDA and CDR2 SQIVND (reference sequence). V dropped 5 bases and J dropped 1; count of bases not matched to a gene: 10. The CDR3 nucleotides read TGTGCCAGTAGTTCCTTTAGCGGGAGCGGAGGCACAGATACGCAGTATTTT. This encodes CASSSFSGSGGTDTQYF.

The gene calls are TRBV5-1 and TRBJ2-1; 7 positions agree with TRBD2. The CDR3 sequence is 16 residues long. J lost 4 bases, V lost 4 bases, and 11 bases had no gene match. Germline V lookup: CDR1 SGHRS, CDR2 YFSETQ. Here the CDR3 DNA reads TGCGCCAGCAGCCTTGGAGGGCTAGCGGTTTACAATGAGCAGTTCTTC. It encodes CASSLGGLAVYNEQFF.

This chain uses TRBV5-4 with TRBJ2-7; D is undetermined. Germline-derived CDR1 and CDR2 are SGHNT and YYREEE (reference sequence). This CDR3 is 13 amino acids long. V lost 6 bases to trimming and J lost 6 bases, with 16 bases between them. The CDR3 bases are TGTGCCAGCACCCACGGCCGAGGTGGCGAGCAGTACTTC. Amino acids: CASTHGRGGEQYF.

V usage is TRBV19 and J usage is TRBJ1-5, with D tentatively TRBD1 (5 bases). Trimming left V 6 bases short and J 2 bases short, with 14 bases between. CDR1 and CDR2 from the germline V gene are LNHDA and SQIVND (reference sequence). The CDR3 spans 15 residues. CDR3: CASRQGFGGNQPQHF. The CDR3 nucleotides are TGTGCCAGTAGGCAGGGATTTGGGGGCAATCAGCCCCAGCATTTT.

The chain combines TRBV19 with TRBJ1-2, with a weak D call TRBD1 (6 bases). Germline V gene lookup returns CDR1 LNHDA and CDR2 SQIVND (reference sequence). The germline V and J ends were trimmed by 5 bases and 7 bases, with 26 bases remaining between them. This CDR3 spans 17 amino acids. The CDR3 coding sequence is TGTGCCAGTAGTTCCGACTTTCCGGGGGGCGCCGAGTTTGGCTACACCTTC. It specifies CASSSDFPGGAEFGYTF.

V is TRBV7-9 and J is TRBJ1-4, with a weak D call TRBD1 (6 bases). Trimming left V 5 bases short and J 6 bases short, with 16 bases between. Germline CDR1 and CDR2: SEHNR and FQNEAQ (reference sequence). The CDR3 extends over 15 amino acids. CDR3 DNA sequence: TGTGCCAGCAGCCTTCTGGGGGCGCGGGATGAAAAACTGTTTTTT. Translation gives CASSLLGARDEKLFF.

The V gene is TRBV28, the J gene TRBJ1-1, with a weak D call TRBD1 (6 bases). This CDR3 is built from 16 residues. Trimming stripped 6 bases from V and 1 base from J, with 18 bases between. Looked up from germline, CDR1 is MDHEN and CDR2 is SYDVKM. The CDR3 reads CASSRGWRGRNTEAFF. In DNA, the CDR3 is TGTGCCAGCAGCCGAGGGTGGAGGGGGAGGAACACTGAAGCTTTCTTT.

This sequence joins TRBV24-1 and TRBJ1-3; 7 positions match TRBD1. The V and J ends lost 9 bases and 7 bases, in that order; junction bases with no gene match: 2. The CDR3 is made up of 11 amino acids. Germline V gene data show CDR1 as KGHDR and CDR2 as SFDVKD. CDR3 in DNA: TGTGCCACCCAGGGGGGTAACACCATATATTTT. Residues: CATQGGNTIYF.

The chain couples TRBV28 to TRBJ2-3; no clear D gene. With 6 bases removed from V and 4 bases from J, the gap between germline ends came to 5 bases. Germline loops: CDR1 MDHEN, CDR2 SYDVKM. This CDR3 region has 11 residues. Here the CDR3 reads CASRSPDTQYF. The CDR3 DNA reads TGTGCCAGCAGATCCCCAGATACGCAGTATTTT.

J is TRBJ1-5 and V is TRBV24-1; D is ambiguous. The CDR3 is 14 residues long. Looked up from germline, CDR1 is KGHDR and CDR2 is SFDVKD. The germline V and J ends were trimmed by 4 bases and 4 bases, with 10 bases remaining between them. The CDR3 coding sequence is TGTGCCACCAGTGACATGACGGTTAATCAGCCCCAGCATTTT. It encodes CATSDMTVNQPQHF.

The chain has TRBV3-1 (or the pseudogene TRBV3-2) and TRBJ1-5, with D perhaps matching TRBD1 (5 bases). The CDR3 is made up of 14 amino acids. Trimming cost V 2 bases and J 5 bases, with 10 bases left between them. Germline values: CDR1 LGHDT, CDR2 YNNKEL (reference sequence). CDR3 region: CASSQRQGDQPQHF. DNA of the CDR3: TGTGCCAGCAGCCAACGGCAGGGCGATCAGCCCCAGCATTTT.

V and J are TRBV10-2 and TRBJ1-1; D is undetermined. Trimming left V 5 bases short and J 3 bases short, with 13 bases between. Germline loops: CDR1 WSHSY, CDR2 SAAADI. The CDR3 has 14 amino acids. The CDR3 region is CASSTRDGYTEAFF. In DNA form, the CDR3 reads TGCGCCAGCAGTACCCGCGACGGGTACACTGAAGCTTTCTTT.

This chain uses TRBV5-5 with TRBJ1-5; D not certain. This CDR3 spans 14 amino acids. V was clipped by 0 bases and J by 5 bases, with 9 bases between them. The germline CDR1 and CDR2 sequences are SGHKS and YYEKEE (reference sequence). The CDR3 sequence is CASSLGGPDQPQHF. The CDR3 region has the DNA TGTGCCAGCAGCTTGGGGGGTCCCGATCAGCCCCAGCATTTT.

The CDR3 coding sequence is TGCGCCAGCAGCAAGGGACAGGGGAACACTGAAGCTTTCTTT. It translates to CASSKGQGNTEAFF. The rearrangement uses TRBV5-1 and TRBJ1-1; 9 nucleotides agree with TRBD1. CDR3 length equals 14 residues. CDR1 SGHRS and CDR2 YFSETQ come from the germline V gene. Unmatched junction bases numbered 2, after V lost 4 bases and J lost 1 base.

J is TRBJ1-6 and V is TRBV21-1; the D call of TRBD1 is as the table states it, not checked on the DNA. TRBV21-1 corresponds to a pseudogene. The CDR3 loop spans 14 amino acids. For the CDR3, the DNA is TGTGCCAGCAGCACTTGGGACAGCTATTCACCCCTCCACTTT. Protein: CASSTWDSYSPLHF.